This is a list of T cell receptor beta chains from one sample in a study of PD-L1 blockade in urothelial cancer. TCRdb keeps only in-frame clones here, not all; method: immunoSEQ multiplex PCR. The table lists 70,000 to 75,000 clones, around four fifths of them singletons, with roughly 4.5% in the top ten. This specimen was PBMCs, taken around atezolizumab (anti-PD-L1) treatment. These receptors were collected from a man between 65 and 85 years old with urothelial cancer. CDR3s include the opening cysteine and the closing phenylalanine or tryptophan. Each record gives: clone size, V gene, D gene, J gene, CDR3 protein, CDR3 DNA. The D gene is left open where the match is weak. A row's size may be missing; if present it is once, few, many or a size class.

few,TRBV7-3,TRBD2,TRBJ2-1,CASSFLAGVGNEQFF,TGTGCCAGCAGCTTCCTAGCGGGAGTAGGGAATGAGCAGTTCTTC
NA,TRBV6-1,NA,TRBJ1-2,CASSGRASGYTF,TGTGCCAGCAGTGGCAGGGCCAGTGGCTACACCTTC
NA,TRBV11-2,TRBD1,TRBJ1-4,CASSLGQANEKLFF,TGTGCCAGCAGCCTTGGACAGGCTAATGAAAAACTGTTTTTT
few,TRBV29-1,NA,TRBJ1-1,CSAGQLTIAEAFF,TGCAGCGCTGGACAGTTGACAATCGCTGAAGCTTTCTTT
NA,TRBV5-1,TRBD2,TRBJ2-2,CASSLELAGAGELFF,TGCGCCAGCAGCTTGGAACTAGCGGGAGCCGGGGAGCTGTTTTTT
NA,TRBV5-1,NA,TRBJ2-1,CASGTPSYNEQFF,TGCGCCTCCGGGACACCTTCCTACAATGAGCAGTTCTTC
NA,TRBV5-4,TRBD1,TRBJ2-3,CASSLPGQGFTDTQYF,TGTGCCAGCAGCTTGCCGGGACAGGGGTTCACAGATACGCAGTATTTT
NA,TRBV5-1,TRBD1,TRBJ1-1,CASSLGTGKGNTEAFF,TGCGCCAGCAGCTTGGGGACAGGGAAGGGGAACACTGAAGCTTTCTTT
NA,TRBV2,TRBD1,TRBJ2-1,CASSAGTGGNEQFF,TGTGCCAGCAGTGCGGGGACAGGGGGGAATGAGCAGTTCTTC
NA,TRBV5-4,NA,TRBJ1-3,CASSQSSNRGNTIYF,TGTGCCAGCAGCCAGAGCTCGAACAGAGGAAACACCATATATTTT
NA,TRBV11-2,NA,TRBJ2-5,CASSREPGTVPETQYF,TGTGCCAGCAGCCGCGAACCCGGGACTGTGCCAGAGACCCAGTACTTC
NA,TRBV19,TRBD1,TRBJ2-2,CASSEGDRAPGELFF,TGTGCCAGTAGTGAAGGCGACAGGGCCCCCGGGGAGCTGTTTTTT
NA,TRBV6-6,NA,TRBJ1-3,CASSPLGGDSGNTIYF,TGTGCCAGCAGTCCACTCGGCGGCGACTCTGGAAACACCATATATTTT
NA,TRBV5-6,TRBD2,TRBJ2-2,CASSFRTSGNTGELFF,TGTGCCAGCAGCTTTCGGACTAGCGGGAACACCGGGGAGCTGTTTTTT
NA,TRBV19,NA,TRBJ2-3,CASSIDGYTDTQYF,TGTGCCAGTAGTATAGACGGGTACACAGATACGCAGTATTTT
NA,TRBV28,NA,TRBJ2-2,CASSLVGAGLTGELFF,TGTGCCAGCAGTTTAGTGGGAGCAGGATTAACCGGGGAGCTGTTTTTT
NA,TRBV18,TRBD1,TRBJ2-3,CASSPRGQGFTDTQYF,TGTGCCAGCTCACCACGGGGACAGGGATTCACAGATACGCAGTATTTT
few,TRBV12-5,NA,TRBJ2-1,CASGLVQGGSSYNEQFF,TGTGCTAGTGGTTTGGTACAGGGAGGGAGCTCCTACAATGAGCAGTTCTTC
once,TRBV10-1,TRBD2,TRBJ2-1,CASSRSASGRSYNEQFF,TGCGCCAGCAGCAGATCAGCTAGCGGCCGCTCCTACAATGAGCAGTTCTTC
NA,TRBV11-2,NA,TRBJ2-3,CASSLEYSPDTQYF,TGTGCCAGCAGCTTAGAATACAGTCCAGATACGCAGTATTTT
NA,TRBV27,TRBD1,TRBJ1-1,CASSYGTGGWAEAFF,TGTGCCAGCAGTTACGGGACAGGGGGTTGGGCTGAAGCTTTCTTT
once,TRBV30,NA,TRBJ1-6,CAWSVGLGQTSPLHF,TGTGCCTGGAGTGTTGGGCTGGGACAAACTTCACCCCTCCACTTT
NA,TRBV6-4,TRBD2,TRBJ2-3,CASSGGTSGTDTQYF,TGTGCCAGCAGTGGCGGGACTAGCGGAACAGATACGCAGTATTTT
NA,TRBV19,NA,TRBJ1-3,CASSIPGSGNTIYF,TGTGCCAGTAGTATCCCGGGCTCTGGAAACACCATATATTTT
NA,TRBV6-1,NA,TRBJ1-2,CASSEAGYGYTF,TGTGCCAGCAGTGAGGCAGGGTATGGCTACACCTTC
NA,TRBV19,TRBD1,TRBJ1-1,CASTLGLGQGVWSEAFF,TGTGCCAGTACCCTCGGGTTAGGACAGGGGGTTTGGAGTGAAGCTTTCTTT
NA,TRBV5-4,NA,TRBJ1-1,CAVSRGGNTEAFF,TGTGCCGTCTCAAGGGGTGGAAACACTGAAGCTTTCTTT
few,TRBV7-9,NA,TRBJ2-1,CASSLYVSVGSIYNEQFF,TGTGCCAGCAGCTTATACGTTTCCGTGGGGAGTATCTACAATGAGCAGTTCTTC